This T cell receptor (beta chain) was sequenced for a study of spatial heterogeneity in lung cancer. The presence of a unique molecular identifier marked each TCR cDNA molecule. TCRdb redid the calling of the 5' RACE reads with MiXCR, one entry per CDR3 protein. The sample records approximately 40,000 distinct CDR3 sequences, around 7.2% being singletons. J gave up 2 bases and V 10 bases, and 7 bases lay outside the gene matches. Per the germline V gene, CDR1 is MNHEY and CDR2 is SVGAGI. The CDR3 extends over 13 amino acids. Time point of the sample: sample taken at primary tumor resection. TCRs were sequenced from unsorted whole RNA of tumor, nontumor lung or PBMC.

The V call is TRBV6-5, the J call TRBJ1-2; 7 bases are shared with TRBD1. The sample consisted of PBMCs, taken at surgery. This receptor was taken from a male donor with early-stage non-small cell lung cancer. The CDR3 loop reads CATRQGSNYGYTF. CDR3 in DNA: TGTGCCACCAGACAGGGCTCGAACTATGGCTACACCTTC.